These 25 T cell receptor beta chains share one sample of origin, sequenced in a study of blood T cell repertoires in COVID-19. TCRdb's table, derived via immunoSEQ multiplex PCR, lists solely in-frame clones and lacks some. This table has more than 200,000 clones, less than 90% appearing once. Sequencing input: peripheral blood. The receptors come from a man in his sixties with acute or convalescent COVID-19.

The genes are TRBV19 and TRBJ1-2, with D possibly being TRBD1 (5 bases). The germline gives CDR1 LNHDA, CDR2 SQIVND (reference sequence). Trimming took off 1 base at V and 4 bases at J, with 7 bases between the two ends. The CDR3 has 13 amino acids. The CDR3 region is CASSIGQIYGYTF. In DNA form, the CDR3 reads TGTGCCAGTAGTATAGGACAGATCTATGGCTACACCTTC. The full variable domain, in which reference TRBV19 and TRBJ1-2 provide the parts outside the CDR3, is DGGITQSPKYLFRKEGQNVTLSCEQNLNHDAMYWYRQDPGQGLRLIYYSQIVNDFQKGDIAEGYSVSREKKESFPLTVTSAQKNPTAFYLCASSIGQIYGYTFGSGTRLTVV.

The table lists this clone with a count of one. The chain couples TRBV4-1 to TRBJ2-3, with a weak D call TRBD2 (6 bases). CDR3 length: 17 residues. Germline loops: CDR1 MGHRA, CDR2 YSYEKL. Trimming took 0 bases from V and 5 from J, leaving 18 bases between them. The CDR3 reads CASSQDRLASFGDTQYF. The DNA of the CDR3 is TGCGCCAGCAGCCAAGATCGGCTAGCGTCATTTGGAGATACGCAGTATTTT.

CDR3 coding DNA: TGTGCCAGCAGTTTACAAGGAGCTAGCGGGAGGCCTCCCCTGTACTTC. Translation: CASSLQGASGRPPLYF. The genes are TRBV27 and TRBJ2-7; 11 nucleotides line up with TRBD2. The CDR3 is 16 amino acids. Germline-derived CDR1 and CDR2 are MNHEY and SMNVEV (reference sequence). The trim removed 2 bases at V and 12 bases at J, leaving 15 bases unmatched.

This chain connects TRBV5-4 to TRBJ2-3; TRBD2 agrees at 8 bases. This CDR3 has 15 residues. Germline-derived CDR1 and CDR2 are SGHNT and YYREEE (reference sequence). Germline trimming cut 3 bases from V and 1 base from J; bases unmatched to any gene: 4. The CDR3 spells CASSSSGGGTDTQYF. The CDR3 DNA reads as TGTGCCAGCAGCTCCAGCGGGGGAGGCACAGATACGCAGTATTTT.

This clone has only a few counts. The chain links TRBV21-1 to TRBJ2-7; TRBD2, the table's D call, was not compared with the DNA. TRBV21-1 is flagged as a pseudogene. CDR3 size: 15 residues. The CDR3 DNA reads TGTGCCGGCAGGTCTTGTGGCGGCCTTACCTACGAGCAGTACTTC. This codes for CAGRSCGGLTYEQYF.

The chain uses TRBV6-6 and TRBJ1-4, with TRBD1 identical over 12 bases. V lost 2 bases and J lost 11; bases outside the gene matches: 3. Germline V gene sequence: CDR1 MNHNY, CDR2 SVGAGI (reference sequence). The CDR3 contains 14 residues. The CDR3 reads CASSYGTGGVKLFF. CDR3 coding DNA: TGTGCCAGCAGTTACGGGACAGGGGGCGTCAAACTGTTTTTT.

The rearrangement joins TRBV4-3 to TRBJ2-1; D not resolved. The germline V gene encodes CDR1 LGHNA and CDR2 YSLEER. The germline V and J ends were trimmed by 2 bases and 8 bases, with 7 bases remaining between them. The CDR3 spans 12 residues. The CDR3 is CASSQIPYEQFF. CDR3 DNA sequence: TGCGCCAGCAGCCAAATCCCCTATGAGCAGTTCTTC.

The chain employs TRBV19 and TRBJ1-1; a possible D gene is TRBD1 (5 bases). Trimming cost V 7 bases and J 4 bases, with 19 bases left between them. The CDR3 loop spans 15 amino acids. Germline-derived CDR1 and CDR2 are LNHDA and SQIVND (reference sequence). CDR3 nucleotide sequence: TGTGCCAGTACCCAGGGTTCTGGCCTTTTCACTGAAGCTTTCTTT. Amino acids: CASTQGSGLFTEAFF. Full variable domain (remainder filled in from reference TRBV19 and TRBJ1-1): DGGITQSPKYLFRKEGQNVTLSCEQNLNHDAMYWYRQDPGQGLRLIYYSQIVNDFQKGDIAEGYSVSREKKESFPLTVTSAQKNPTAFYLCASTQGSGLFTEAFFGQGTRLTVV.

The gene calls are TRBV5-1 and TRBJ1-2; tentative D call: TRBD1 (5 bases). Trimming shortened V by 4 bases and J by 5 bases, and 9 bases separated the two germline ends. From germline, CDR1 is SGHRS and CDR2 YFSETQ. CDR3 length: 12 amino acids. CDR3 bases: TGCGCCAGCAGCGCGGACAAGTATGGCTACACCTTC. Encoded protein: CASSADKYGYTF.

The V and J genes are TRBV5-1 and TRBJ1-3, with TRBD1 matching over 9 bases. The CDR3 is 17 residues long. Trimming removed 4 bases from V and 3 bases from J; junction bases left unmatched: 11. The germline V gene encodes CDR1 SGHRS and CDR2 YFSETQ. The CDR3 DNA reads TGCGCCAGCAGCCCTCAACAGGGGGCCGCGGGTGGAAACACCATATATTTT. Translation gives CASSPQQGAAGGNTIYF.

In this sample, this clone turned up a few times. Germline is not matched at one junction end, which may reflect a read error. This rearrangement joins TRBV7-7 to TRBJ1-5; D remains ambiguous. This CDR3 contains 16 residues. Germline V CDR1 and CDR2: SSHAT, FNYEAQ (reference sequence). As DNA, the CDR3 is TGTGCTAGCAGCTTCTCCAGATCGCATAGCAATCAGCCCCAGCATTTT. Its protein product is CASSFSRSHSNQPQHF.

The chain is built from TRBV30 and TRBJ2-2, with TRBD1 matching 7 bases. V shed 8 bases, J shed 3 bases, and the junction held 15 bases outside the gene matches. In germline, CDR1 is GTSNPN, CDR2 SVGIG (reference sequence). The CDR3 is 16 residues long. The DNA of the CDR3 is TGTGCCAGTAAGAAACAGGGGTACTCGGACACCGGGGAGCTGTTTTTT. Protein product: CASKKQGYSDTGELFF.

The genes are TRBV18 and TRBJ1-1; no clear D gene. This CDR3 comprises 16 residues. Trimming left V 3 bases short and J 1 base short, with 15 bases between. The germline V gene has CDR1 KGHSH and CDR2 LQKENI. CDR3 bases: TGTGCCAGCTCACCCAGTGGTGGGCACCAGAACACTGAAGCTTTCTTT. It yields the protein CASSPSGGHQNTEAFF. The complete variable domain, with remaining parts taken from reference TRBV18 and TRBJ1-1, reads NAGVMQNPRHLVRRRGQEARLRCSPMKGHSHVYWYRQLPEEGLKFMVYLQKENIIDESGMPKERFSAEFPKEGPSILRIQQVVRGDSAAYFCASSPSGGHQNTEAFFGQGTRLTVV.

A single count supports this clone. The chain couples TRBV2 to TRBJ2-2; no clear D. The CDR3 runs to 11 residues. CDR1 and CDR2 from the germline V gene are SNHLY and FYNNEI. V was cut by 8 bases and J by 6 bases, with 7 bases left in between. The CDR3 sequence: CASVYSGELFF. The CDR3 DNA sequence: TGTGCCAGCGTGTATTCCGGGGAGCTGTTTTTT.

The J gene is TRBJ2-2, the V gene TRBV5-1; the D gene is possibly TRBD2 (6 bases). The length of the CDR3 is 15 residues. V lost 4 bases and J 1 base, leaving 11 bases between the germline ends. The germline CDR1 and CDR2 sequences are SGHRS and YFSETQ. CDR3 DNA: TGCGCCAGCAGCAGGGACTTTCTGAACACCGGGGAGCTGTTTTTT. This sequence encodes CASSRDFLNTGELFF.

The genes are TRBV6-5 and TRBJ1-1; 7 positions match TRBD1. V lost 6 bases and J lost 0; bases outside the gene matches: 7. The CDR3 consists of 15 residues. Germline CDR1 MNHEY, CDR2 SVGAGI. The CDR3 coding sequence is TGTGCCAGCAGATCCGGGACAGACATGAACACTGAAGCTTTCTTT. This sequence encodes CASRSGTDMNTEAFF.

The chain couples TRBV30 to TRBJ2-3, with a tentative D call TRBD2 (6 bases). The CDR3 totals 16 residues. V dropped 2 bases and J dropped 2 bases, with 17 bases sitting between them. The germline V gene encodes CDR1 GTSNPN and CDR2 SVGIG (reference sequence). Written as DNA, the CDR3 is TGTGCCTGGAGTCCTCCCGAGCGGGTCTACACAGATACGCAGTATTTT. Protein product: CAWSPPERVYTDTQYF.

V gene TRBV6-5 combines with J gene TRBJ2-3; 7 nucleotides align to TRBD2. Per the germline V gene, CDR1 is MNHEY and CDR2 is SVGAGI. J gave up 4 bases and V 2 bases, and 3 bases lay outside the gene matches. The CDR3 length is 14 residues. The CDR3, as DNA: TGTGCCAGCAGTTACGCGGGGAGGGCAGATACGCAGTATTTT. Translation: CASSYAGRADTQYF.

The J gene is TRBJ1-6, the V gene TRBV3-1 (or the pseudogene TRBV3-2); D gene uncertain. Trimming left V 3 bases short and J 10 bases short, with 16 bases between. CDR3 size: 15 residues. Germline CDR1 reads LGHDT; CDR2 reads YNNKEL (reference sequence). Written as DNA, the CDR3 is TGTGCCAGCAGCCAGGCAAGTGGCCGTGTGTCACCCCTCCACTTT. It specifies CASSQASGRVSPLHF.

This chain joins TRBV19 and TRBJ2-5, with TRBD2 matching 8 bases. This CDR3 has 16 amino acids. V trimming: 7 bases; J trimming: 1 base; junction bases outside the gene matches: 11. CDR1 LNHDA and CDR2 SQIVND come from the germline V gene (reference sequence). CDR3 sequence (DNA): TGTGCCAGTACGGAACTAGCGGCGGGGGGCCAAGAGACCCAGTACTTC. Its translation is CASTELAAGGQETQYF.

This CDR3 is CASSLRVWGLNQPQHF. In DNA form, the CDR3 reads TGTGCCAGCAGCTTGCGCGTGTGGGGGCTTAATCAGCCCCAGCATTTT. The chain couples TRBV7-6 to TRBJ1-5, with TRBD1 as a possible D gene (6 bases). This CDR3 is built from 16 residues. CDR1 is SGHVS, CDR2 FNYEAQ, per germline. The V and J ends lost 3 bases and 4 bases respectively, with 16 bases between them.

The chain combines TRBV30 with TRBJ2-7, with 7 bases matching TRBD1. V gave up 0 bases and J gave up 6 bases; unmatched junction bases: 11. CDR1 and CDR2 (germline): GTSNPN, SVGIG (reference sequence). CDR3 size: 15 residues. The CDR3 sequence is CAWSVPRTTGLEQYF. CDR3 sequence (DNA): TGTGCCTGGAGTGTTCCACGAACGACAGGGCTCGAGCAGTACTTC.

The chain joins TRBV15 to TRBJ2-5, with unresolved D. V was trimmed by 1 base and J by 5 bases, leaving 2 bases between them. The CDR3 has 11 residues. Germline V gene lookup returns CDR1 LNHNV and CDR2 YYDKDF (reference sequence). Here the CDR3 DNA reads TGTGCCACCAGCAGAGCGGAGACCCAGTACTTC. This codes for CATSRAETQYF.

This clone was observed a single time. This sample also contains other DNA sequences that code for the same CDR3. This chain connects TRBV3-1 (or the pseudogene TRBV3-2) to TRBJ2-5; D unresolved. CDR1 LGHDT and CDR2 YNNKEL come from the germline V gene (reference sequence). The V and J ends lost 0 bases and 1 base respectively, with 12 bases between them. This CDR3 spans 16 amino acids. The CDR3, as DNA: TGTGCCAGCAGCCAAGATCTTCGGGTTAGCCAAGAGACCCAGTACTTC. Translating it yields CASSQDLRVSQETQYF.

This sequence joins TRBV3-1 (or the pseudogene TRBV3-2) and TRBJ2-5, with 11 bases identical to TRBD2. Germline assignment: CDR1 LGHDT and CDR2 YNNKEL (reference sequence). Germline trimming cut 6 bases from V and 5 bases from J; bases unmatched to any gene: 5. This CDR3 region has 14 residues. The CDR3 here is CASSHSGGEETQYF. CDR3 sequence (DNA): TGTGCCAGCAGTCATAGCGGGGGGGAGGAGACCCAGTACTTC.